This is a list of T cell receptor beta chains from one sample in a study of blood T cells in healthy people across ages. TCRdb recomputed calls from the 5' RACE reads with MiXCR, one row per CDR3 protein. The sample has 700,000 to 950,000 distinct CDR3 sequences, around 40% seen once; the top ten hold 20% to 25%. Sequencing was performed on blood. These receptors all stem from a woman aged 55-70 years in good health. CDR3s include the opening cysteine and the closing phenylalanine or tryptophan. A D gene is named only where the DNA matches it firmly. Size is omitted from some rows. Given values are once, few, many or a class for expanded clones.

cdr3_nt: TGCAGCGTTGAAGGGGCGGGACTAGCGACAAACGAGCAGTACTTC
cdr3_aa: CSVEGAGLATNEQYF
v_call: TRBV29-1
clone_size: NA
d_call: TRBD2
j_call: TRBJ2-7

cdr3_nt: TGCGCCAGCAGCCAAGGTGTGACAGATACGCAGTATTTT
cdr3_aa: CASSQGVTDTQYF
v_call: TRBV4-1
clone_size: NA
d_call: NA
j_call: TRBJ2-3

cdr3_nt: TGTGCCAGCAGCTTGGTGCCTCTGGGTAATTCACCCCTCCACTTT
cdr3_aa: CASSLVPLGNSPLHF
v_call: TRBV5-6
clone_size: NA
d_call: NA
j_call: TRBJ1-6

cdr3_nt: TGTGCCACCGGACTAGCGGGCAAGGATGAGCAGTTCTTC
cdr3_aa: CATGLAGKDEQFF
v_call: TRBV24-1
clone_size: NA
d_call: TRBD2
j_call: TRBJ2-1

cdr3_nt: TGTGCCACCAGCAGAGAGAGGACAGGGGTCGGAGAGACCCAGTACTTC
cdr3_aa: CATSRERTGVGETQYF
v_call: TRBV15
clone_size: NA
d_call: TRBD1
j_call: TRBJ2-5

cdr3_nt: TGTGCCAGCAGCTTAGGCTTAAGAGGGAGGCAATACAATGAGCAGTTCTTC
cdr3_aa: CASSLGLRGRQYNEQFF
v_call: TRBV7-9
clone_size: NA
d_call: NA
j_call: TRBJ2-1

cdr3_nt: TGTGCCAGCGGAGTCACCGGACTAGCGGAGACCCAGTACTTC
cdr3_aa: CASGVTGLAETQYF
v_call: TRBV6-2/TRBV6-3
clone_size: NA
d_call: TRBD2
j_call: TRBJ2-5

cdr3_nt: TGCAGCGTTGTTCCTCAAGAGACCCAGTACTTC
cdr3_aa: CSVVPQETQYF
v_call: TRBV29-1
clone_size: many
d_call: NA
j_call: TRBJ2-5

cdr3_nt: TGCGCCAGCAGCGATGACCTGATCAATGAGCAGTTCTTC
cdr3_aa: CASSDDLINEQFF
v_call: TRBV5-1
clone_size: many
d_call: NA
j_call: TRBJ2-1

cdr3_nt: TGTGCCAGCAGTGAAGCGCTTCAGGGCTGGTCGGCTGGCTACACCTTC
cdr3_aa: CASSEALQGWSAGYTF
v_call: TRBV6-1
clone_size: few
d_call: NA
j_call: TRBJ1-2

cdr3_nt: TGTGCCACCAATTCTGGCGTTAGCAATCAGCCCCAGCATTTT
cdr3_aa: CATNSGVSNQPQHF
v_call: TRBV28
clone_size: few
d_call: NA
j_call: TRBJ1-5

cdr3_nt: TGCAGTGCTAGAGAGGGCAATCCCGAAGCTTTCTTT
cdr3_aa: CSAREGNPEAFF
v_call: TRBV20-1
clone_size: few
d_call: NA
j_call: TRBJ1-1

cdr3_nt: TGTGCCAGCACTCGGACTAGCGGGATTGAAGAAGAGACCCAGTTCTTC
cdr3_aa: CASTRTSGIEEETQFF
v_call: TRBV6-6
clone_size: NA
d_call: TRBD2
j_call: TRBJ2-1

cdr3_nt: TGTGCCAGCAGCGTAGCTACTAGCCCAGGGGAGCAGTTCTTC
cdr3_aa: CASSVATSPGEQFF
v_call: TRBV9
clone_size: NA
d_call: NA
j_call: TRBJ2-1

cdr3_nt: TGTGCCAGCGGCGTAGCCCTGGGCGGGGGCGAGCAGTACTTC
cdr3_aa: CASGVALGGGEQYF
v_call: TRBV9
clone_size: NA
d_call: TRBD2
j_call: TRBJ2-7

cdr3_nt: TGCGCCTGGAGCCGGGACCGACCTCCGCAGTTCTTC
cdr3_aa: CAWSRDRPPQFF
v_call: TRBV30
clone_size: NA
d_call: NA
j_call: TRBJ2-1

cdr3_nt: TGTGCCAGCAGTTCCGACCCACCGAGGACCCAGTACTTC
cdr3_aa: CASSSDPPRTQYF
v_call: TRBV6-2/TRBV6-3
clone_size: NA
d_call: NA
j_call: TRBJ2-5

cdr3_nt: TGCGCCAGCAGCATGAGACCCGACAATGAGCAGTTCTTC
cdr3_aa: CASSMRPDNEQFF
v_call: TRBV5-1
clone_size: NA
d_call: NA
j_call: TRBJ2-1

cdr3_nt: TGTGCCAGCAGGGAAAACAGGGACAATGAGCAGTTCTTC
cdr3_aa: CASRENRDNEQFF
v_call: TRBV2
clone_size: NA
d_call: NA
j_call: TRBJ2-1

cdr3_nt: TGTGCCAGCAGCGATTCGACGTCAACTAATGAAAAACTGTTTTTT
cdr3_aa: CASSDSTSTNEKLFF
v_call: TRBV11-2
clone_size: few
d_call: NA
j_call: TRBJ1-4

cdr3_nt: TGCGCCAGCAGCCGGGACAGGACTTTGGATACGCAGTATTTT
cdr3_aa: CASSRDRTLDTQYF
v_call: TRBV4-3
clone_size: many
d_call: TRBD1
j_call: TRBJ2-3

cdr3_nt: TGTGCCACCAGCAGAGATCGTGGAAGGAATGAAAAACTGTTTTTT
cdr3_aa: CATSRDRGRNEKLFF
v_call: TRBV15
clone_size: NA
d_call: NA
j_call: TRBJ1-4

cdr3_nt: TGCAGCGTTGAAGATCTGGCCAGGAAATTCGGGACCCAGTACTTC
cdr3_aa: CSVEDLARKFGTQYF
v_call: TRBV29-1
clone_size: few
d_call: NA
j_call: TRBJ2-5

cdr3_nt: TGCGCCAGCAGCCAAGATAGGGCGACGAACACCGGGGAGCTGTTTTTT
cdr3_aa: CASSQDRATNTGELFF
v_call: TRBV4-3
clone_size: few
d_call: NA
j_call: TRBJ2-2

cdr3_nt: TGCAGTGCTAGGGGGGGAGCTCCCTATGAACAGACCCAGTACTTC
cdr3_aa: CSARGGAPYEQTQYF
v_call: TRBV20-1
clone_size: NA
d_call: NA
j_call: TRBJ2-5

cdr3_nt: TGTGCCAGCAGCTTCGCGGGGACGCCGACCTACGAGCAGTACTTC
cdr3_aa: CASSFAGTPTYEQYF
v_call: TRBV7-2
clone_size: NA
d_call: NA
j_call: TRBJ2-7

cdr3_nt: TGCAGTGCTAGAGACCCAGGGCACCCTAGCTCCTACGAGCAGTACTTC
cdr3_aa: CSARDPGHPSSYEQYF
v_call: TRBV20-1
clone_size: NA
d_call: NA
j_call: TRBJ2-7

cdr3_nt: TGTGCCGGCGGGGGGGCTATACTCGGTCCGCAGTTCTTC
cdr3_aa: CAGGGAILGPQFF
v_call: TRBV7-8
clone_size: once
d_call: TRBD2
j_call: TRBJ2-1

cdr3_nt: TGTGCCAGCACGGGGGGGCGGGAGGAGAACAGTGAGCAGTTCTTC
cdr3_aa: CASTGGREENSEQFF
v_call: TRBV28
clone_size: few
d_call: TRBD2
j_call: TRBJ2-1

cdr3_nt: TGTGCCAGCTCACCACCGGGGATTGGCTACACCTTC
cdr3_aa: CASSPPGIGYTF
v_call: TRBV18
clone_size: NA
d_call: NA
j_call: TRBJ1-2

cdr3_nt: TGTGCCAGCAGCTTGGGACTAGCGTTGTGGTCCTACAATGAGCAGTTCTTC
cdr3_aa: CASSLGLALWSYNEQFF
v_call: TRBV5-5
clone_size: few
d_call: TRBD2
j_call: TRBJ2-1

cdr3_nt: TGTGCCAGCAGTACTATGCCGGGACTAGCGGGGTACAATGAGCAGTTCTTC
cdr3_aa: CASSTMPGLAGYNEQFF
v_call: TRBV27
clone_size: NA
d_call: TRBD2
j_call: TRBJ2-1

cdr3_nt: TGTGCCAGCAGCTCTGTGGGGACAGGGGTCAATCAGCCCCAGCATTTT
cdr3_aa: CASSSVGTGVNQPQHF
v_call: TRBV7-2
clone_size: NA
d_call: TRBD1
j_call: TRBJ1-5

cdr3_nt: TGTGCCAGCAGTTACTCGGCTCCCCTAGGGAGCAATCAGCCCCAGCATTTT
cdr3_aa: CASSYSAPLGSNQPQHF
v_call: TRBV6-5
clone_size: NA
d_call: NA
j_call: TRBJ1-5

cdr3_nt: TGTGCCAGCAGCCAAGATCGGAGCCGTACGCCCCAAGAGACCCAGTACTTC
cdr3_aa: CASSQDRSRTPQETQYF
v_call: TRBV3-1
clone_size: NA
d_call: NA
j_call: TRBJ2-5

cdr3_nt: TGTGCCAGCAGTTTAGGGACAGGGACCAACAATGAGCAGTTCTTC
cdr3_aa: CASSLGTGTNNEQFF
v_call: TRBV28
clone_size: NA
d_call: TRBD1
j_call: TRBJ2-1

cdr3_nt: TGTGCCAGCACCAGGGTGGGGTCCGATCAGCCCCAGCATTTT
cdr3_aa: CASTRVGSDQPQHF
v_call: TRBV2
clone_size: NA
d_call: NA
j_call: TRBJ1-5

cdr3_nt: TGTGTCAGCAGCGCCGAATGGGGGGCAGATACGCAGTATTTT
cdr3_aa: CVSSAEWGADTQYF
v_call: TRBV5-5
clone_size: NA
d_call: NA
j_call: TRBJ2-3

cdr3_nt: TGTGCCACCGGAACCTCTGGAAACACCATATATTTT
cdr3_aa: CATGTSGNTIYF
v_call: TRBV12-3/TRBV12-4
clone_size: NA
d_call: NA
j_call: TRBJ1-3

cdr3_nt: TGTGCCAGCAGTCTAGACAGGGGGCATAATGAAAAACTGTTTTTT
cdr3_aa: CASSLDRGHNEKLFF
v_call: TRBV6-6
clone_size: once
d_call: TRBD1
j_call: TRBJ1-4

cdr3_nt: TGTGCCAGCAGCCGTGGCACAGGGGTATCTCGGACTGAAGCTTTCTTT
cdr3_aa: CASSRGTGVSRTEAFF
v_call: TRBV7-8
clone_size: NA
d_call: TRBD1
j_call: TRBJ1-1

cdr3_nt: TGTGCCAGCAGTTTGATAGGAGGAAGGGGAGGCTACACCTTC
cdr3_aa: CASSLIGGRGGYTF
v_call: TRBV6-2/TRBV6-3
clone_size: few
d_call: NA
j_call: TRBJ1-2

cdr3_nt: TGTGCCAGCAGTGGGACCCAGGACCGCTACGAGCAGTACTTC
cdr3_aa: CASSGTQDRYEQYF
v_call: TRBV6-4
clone_size: NA
d_call: NA
j_call: TRBJ2-7

cdr3_nt: TGCAGTGCTGAAGAGGGACTAGCGGGAGCTTCCTCCCTCGGAGAGCAGTTCTTC
cdr3_aa: CSAEEGLAGASSLGEQFF
v_call: TRBV20-1
clone_size: NA
d_call: TRBD2
j_call: TRBJ2-1

cdr3_nt: TGTGCCAGCAGCCAGGACAGGGCGCGTGGCTACACCTTC
cdr3_aa: CASSQDRARGYTF
v_call: TRBV3-1
clone_size: few
d_call: TRBD1
j_call: TRBJ1-2

cdr3_nt: TGTGCCACCAGTGACTCACTAGCGGGGGGGACCTACGAGCAGTACTTC
cdr3_aa: CATSDSLAGGTYEQYF
v_call: TRBV24-1
clone_size: NA
d_call: TRBD2
j_call: TRBJ2-7

cdr3_nt: TGCGCCAGCAGCGAGTGGAGCACAGATACGCAGTATTTT
cdr3_aa: CASSEWSTDTQYF
v_call: TRBV5-1
clone_size: many
d_call: NA
j_call: TRBJ2-3

cdr3_nt: TGTGCCAGCAGCCCAGTCGGTTGGGACGAGGTCGGGGAGCTGTTTTTT
cdr3_aa: CASSPVGWDEVGELFF
v_call: TRBV4-2
clone_size: NA
d_call: NA
j_call: TRBJ2-2

cdr3_nt: TGTGCCAGCAGTGAGGGGGTTGCCCACGAGCAGTACTTC
cdr3_aa: CASSEGVAHEQYF
v_call: TRBV2
clone_size: NA
d_call: NA
j_call: TRBJ2-7

cdr3_nt: TGCAGCGTCCACGGAGTCCAAGAGACCCAGTACTTC
cdr3_aa: CSVHGVQETQYF
v_call: TRBV29-1
clone_size: many
d_call: NA
j_call: TRBJ2-5

cdr3_nt: TGTGCCAGCAGCAGGGGGTCTAGAGGGCCCTACTACGAGCAGTACTTC
cdr3_aa: CASSRGSRGPYYEQYF
v_call: TRBV21-1
clone_size: NA
d_call: NA
j_call: TRBJ2-7

cdr3_nt: TGTGCCAGCAGTTCTCAGAATTACGAGCAGTACTTC
cdr3_aa: CASSSQNYEQYF
v_call: TRBV28
clone_size: NA
d_call: NA
j_call: TRBJ2-7

cdr3_nt: TGTGCCGAGAGGGCGTCTGGGTCTGGGGCCAACGTCCTGACTTTC
cdr3_aa: CAERASGSGANVLTF
v_call: TRBV6-2/TRBV6-3
clone_size: few
d_call: NA
j_call: TRBJ2-6